These 20 T cell receptor beta chains originate from one sample sequenced in a study of neurological immune-mediated disorders. TCRdb re-called the 5' RACE reads through MiXCR, storing one row per CDR3 protein. Among some 50,000 distinct CDR3 sequences listed, around 14% were seen once. Time point reported: longitudinal time-point 2. Source material: PBMCs. These receptors were collected from a male donor with HTLV-1-associated myelopathy (HAM/TSP).

The chain joins TRBV18 to TRBJ1-5; no definite D call. CDR3 size: 16 residues. CDR1 KGHSH and CDR2 LQKENI come from the germline V gene. Trimming pared 3 bases from V and 0 bases from J, leaving 12 bases between. CDR3 residues: CASSPSTPNSNQPQHF. CDR3 bases: TGTGCCAGCTCACCCAGCACGCCTAATAGCAATCAGCCCCAGCATTTT.

This clonotype was seen many times. The rearrangement uses TRBV7-2 and TRBJ2-1; a weak D match, TRBD2 (8 bases). Germline CDR1 SGHTA, CDR2 FQGNSA. This CDR3 region has 17 residues. V was clipped by 0 bases and J by 7 bases, with 19 bases between them. CDR3 sequence (DNA): TGTGCCAGCAGCTTAGCAGCGGGGGCAGGGGGGCGAAATGAGCAGTTCTTC. It codes for CASSLAAGAGGRNEQFF.

Remarks on this clonotype: A read error may explain this, as a much larger clone is one base away. Lacking the conserved final phenylalanine or tryptophan, this CDR3 likely reflects a read error. This chain joins TRBV7-2 and TRBJ2-5; D unresolved. The CDR3 spans 15 residues. CDR1 and CDR2 (germline): SGHTA, FQGNSA. V lost 1 base and J lost 4, with 13 bases in between. The CDR3 nucleotides read TGTGCCAGCAGCTTAGAGGGCAGTAATCGAGAGACCCAGTACGTC. This sequence encodes CASSLEGSNRETQYV.

The chain has TRBV28 and TRBJ1-4; 8 bases map to TRBD1. The length of the CDR3 is 15 residues. CDR1 is MDHEN, CDR2 SYDVKM, per germline. Germline trimming cut 2 bases from V and 6 bases from J; bases unmatched to any gene: 5. CDR3 loop: CASSLVGQGDEKLFF. DNA for the CDR3: TGTGCCAGCAGTTTAGTAGGACAGGGTGATGAAAAACTGTTTTTT. The variable domain in full, with the rest retrieved from reference TRBV28 and TRBJ1-4, is DVKVTQSSRYLVKRTGEKVFLECVQDMDHENMFWYRQDPGLGLRLIYFSYDVKMKEKGDIPEGYSVSREKKERFSLILESASTNQTSMYLCASSLVGQGDEKLFFGSGTQLSVL.

This clonotype has a count of ten or more. The V gene is TRBV20-1, the J gene TRBJ2-3; 8 nucleotides agree with TRBD1. With V trimmed by 5 bases and J by 3 bases, 4 bases remained unmatched. Germline CDR1 DFQATT, CDR2 SNEGSKA (reference sequence). The CDR3 loop spans 13 amino acids. CDR3 region: CSARTGLTDTQYF. The CDR3 DNA follows: TGCAGTGCTCGGACAGGGTTAACAGATACGCAGTATTTT.

This clonotype was detected many times. The gene calls are TRBV5-1 and TRBJ1-6; 12 nucleotides match TRBD1. V dropped 3 bases and J dropped 7; count of bases not matched to a gene: 2. Per germline, CDR1 SGHRS and CDR2 YFSETQ. The CDR3 loop spans 15 amino acids. The CDR3 DNA reads as TGCGCCAGCAGCTGGGGACAGGGGGCCAATTCACCCCTCCACTTT. Translated: CASSWGQGANSPLHF.

This clonotype has at least ten counts. The chain links TRBV20-1 to TRBJ2-6; D remains ambiguous. Trimming cost V 0 bases and J 0 bases, with 9 bases left between them. Germline V gene data show CDR1 as DFQATT and CDR2 as SNEGSKA (reference sequence). The CDR3 sequence is 16 residues long. The chain's CDR3 is CSAREDLRSGANVLTF. DNA for the CDR3: TGCAGTGCTAGAGAGGATCTCCGCTCTGGGGCCAACGTCCTGACTTTC.

Comments on this clonotype: Germline and junction disagree at one end, which may indicate a read error. The CDR3 DNA reads TGCGCCAGCTCTTCATTGGGGGATTCCAGCTCCTACGATCAGTACTTC. Translated, it gives CASSSLGDSSSYDQYF. The chain employs TRBV5-1 and TRBJ2-7; D possibly uses TRBD1 or TRBD2 (5 bases each). The CDR3 loop spans 16 amino acids. Per the germline V gene, CDR1 is SGHRS and CDR2 is YFSETQ.

This clonotype was seen many times. The genes are TRBV13 and TRBJ1-6, with a tentative D call TRBD1 (5 bases). CDR1 and CDR2 from the germline V gene are PRHDT and FYEKMQ (reference sequence). The CDR3 is 16 amino acids. With 5 bases removed from V and 9 bases from J, the gap between germline ends came to 20 bases. In DNA, the CDR3 is TGTGCCAGCAGCCGAAGAAGTGTCCTTCAGGGTTCACCCCTCCACTTT. Its protein is CASSRRSVLQGSPLHF. Together with reference TRBV13 and TRBJ1-6, the CDR3 gives the full variable domain: AAGVIQSPRHLIKEKRETATLKCYPIPRHDTVYWYQQGPGQDPQFLISFYEKMQSDKGSIPDRFSAQQFSDYHSELNMSSLELGDSALYFCASSRRSVLQGSPLHFGNGTRLTVT.

This clonotype was counted ten times or more. The V and J genes are TRBV27 and TRBJ1-6; D uncertain. Germline assignment: CDR1 MNHEY and CDR2 SMNVEV (reference sequence). Trimming left V 3 bases short and J 6 bases short, with 3 bases between. CDR3 size: 12 residues. Here the CDR3 DNA reads TGTGCCAGCAGTTTTCTTAATTCACCCCTCCACTTT. Its translation is CASSFLNSPLHF.

Note on this clonotype: Since a much larger clone is just one base distant, this may be a read error. The chain has TRBV29-1 and TRBJ2-3; D unresolved. Germline V CDR1 and CDR2: SQVTM, ANQGSEA. Between the trimmed V and J ends, which lost 1 base and 2 bases, there was a span of 10 bases. This CDR3 region has 14 residues. The CDR3 coding sequence is TGCAGCGTTGAAGTCAAAAGATTCACAGATACGCAGTATTTT. Translated: CSVEVKRFTDTQYF.

The gene calls are TRBV7-2 and TRBJ1-5; 7 bases are a match to TRBD1. CDR3 length equals 14 residues. Germline-derived CDR1 and CDR2 are SGHTA and FQGNSA. J was trimmed by 5 bases and V by 5 bases; bases with no gene match: 6. The CDR3 region has the DNA TGTGCCAGCAGCCTGGGACAGCTCGATCAGCCCCAGCATTTT. Its translation is CASSLGQLDQPQHF.

The chain combines TRBV19 with TRBJ1-5; D ambiguous. The CDR3 has 13 residues. V lost 8 bases and J lost 2, with 10 bases in between. Germline assignment: CDR1 LNHDA and CDR2 SQIVND (reference sequence). DNA for the CDR3: TGTGCCAGTGAGCTAGGAGGCAATCAGCCCCAGCATTTT. Translation gives CASELGGNQPQHF.

The chain recombines TRBV7-2 with TRBJ1-5, with 9 positions matching TRBD1. The CDR3 is 14 residues long. CDR1 is SGHTA and CDR2 is FQGNSA in the germline V gene. The V and J ends lost 3 bases and 15 bases, in that order; junction bases with no gene match: 12. The CDR3 nucleotides are TGTGCCAGCAGCTTTACGACAGGGGGACAGCCCAGGCATTTT. Translation: CASSFTTGGQPRHF. The whole variable domain, filled in from reference TRBV7-2 and TRBJ1-5, reads GAGVSQSPSNKVTEKGKDVELRCDPISGHTALYWYRQSLGQGLEFLIYFQGNSAPDKSGLPSDRFSAERTGGSVSTLTIQRTQQEDSAVYLCASSFTTGGQPRHFGDGTRLSIL.

This clonotype was counted many times. The J gene is TRBJ2-7, the V gene TRBV20-1; TRBD2 aligns across 12 bases. V gave up 6 bases and J gave up 3 bases; unmatched junction bases: 6. The CDR3 is 14 residues long. Germline V gene sequence: CDR1 DFQATT, CDR2 SNEGSKA (reference sequence). The CDR3 bases are TGCAGTGCAGAGACTAGCGGGGGCCTCTACGAGCAGTACTTC. This translates into CSAETSGGLYEQYF.

This clonotype was counted at least ten times. V gene TRBV5-5 combines with J gene TRBJ1-4, with unresolved D. With 0 bases removed from V and 7 bases from J, the gap between germline ends came to 13 bases. Looked up from germline, CDR1 is SGHKS and CDR2 is YYEKEE (reference sequence). The CDR3 has 15 amino acids. As DNA, the CDR3 is TGTGCCAGCAGCTTGGAAATGGGCCGGGGTGAAAAACTGTTTTTT. It is translated as CASSLEMGRGEKLFF.

This clonotype was seen at least ten times. The rearrangement uses TRBV18 and TRBJ1-1; 8 bases are a match to TRBD1. From germline, CDR1 is KGHSH and CDR2 LQKENI. V trimming: 1 base; J trimming: 6 bases; junction bases outside the gene matches: 4. The CDR3 extends over 14 amino acids. CDR3 nucleotide sequence: TGTGCCAGCTCACCACTCGGACAGGGCTCTGAAGCTTTCTTT. Translated, it gives CASSPLGQGSEAFF.

This clonotype was seen many times. The chain uses TRBV5-1 and TRBJ2-3; D remains unclear. This CDR3 region has 15 residues. Germline V gene lookup returns CDR1 SGHRS and CDR2 YFSETQ. The ends were cut back, 2 bases at V and 0 bases at J, with 10 bases in the middle. The CDR3 spells CASSFNLGSTDTQYF. CDR3 bases: TGCGCCAGCAGCTTCAACCTCGGGAGCACAGATACGCAGTATTTT.

This clonotype was observed at least ten times. This chain uses TRBV10-3 with TRBJ1-5; D remains ambiguous. The germline gives CDR1 ENHRY, CDR2 SYGVKD. Trimming pared 2 bases from V and 0 bases from J, leaving 14 bases between. The CDR3 extends over 17 amino acids. The CDR3 region is CAISERSRELSNQPQHF. CDR3 nucleotide sequence: TGTGCCATCAGTGAGCGCTCTCGGGAGCTTAGCAATCAGCCCCAGCATTTT.

By its share, this clonotype is medium-sized (0.01 to 0.1%). This chain links TRBV12-3 or TRBV12-4 with TRBJ2-4; tentatively, D is TRBD2 (5 bases). The CDR3 is 13 residues long. V lost 7 bases, J lost 3 bases, and 10 bases lay in between. This CDR3 reads CASTGLSKNIQYF. The DNA for the CDR3 is TGTGCCAGCACGGGGTTGAGCAAAAACATTCAGTACTTC.